The clone carrying this TCR beta chain was detected only a few times. The V gene lost 5 bases and the J gene lost 1 base, with 10 bases spanning the gap. Looked up from germline, CDR1 is MNHEY and CDR2 is SVGEGT. The CDR3 spans 14 residues. This sample is part of a study of T cells in Graves' hyperthyroidism and ophthalmopathy. Exclusion of patients followed from uncontrolled infection, other autoimmune disease, pregnancy or lactation. Amplification of TCR beta CDR3 regions was performed using RNA transcripts as template. The HTBI primer set served for first-round RT-PCR of the TCR CDR3. One entry per CDR3 protein, called by TCRdb with MiXCR from the multiplex PCR reads. The sample consists of around 690,000 distinct CDR3 sequences, around 15% of them appearing once.

The chain employs TRBV6-2 or TRBV6-3 and TRBJ2-3; D remains unclear. What was sequenced was blood. This clonotype was sampled from a man aged 45-60 years with Graves' hyperthyroidism. Here the CDR3 reads CASSLPAGTDTQYF. In DNA form, the CDR3 reads TGTGCCAGCAGTCTACCCGCGGGCACAGATACGCAGTATTTT.